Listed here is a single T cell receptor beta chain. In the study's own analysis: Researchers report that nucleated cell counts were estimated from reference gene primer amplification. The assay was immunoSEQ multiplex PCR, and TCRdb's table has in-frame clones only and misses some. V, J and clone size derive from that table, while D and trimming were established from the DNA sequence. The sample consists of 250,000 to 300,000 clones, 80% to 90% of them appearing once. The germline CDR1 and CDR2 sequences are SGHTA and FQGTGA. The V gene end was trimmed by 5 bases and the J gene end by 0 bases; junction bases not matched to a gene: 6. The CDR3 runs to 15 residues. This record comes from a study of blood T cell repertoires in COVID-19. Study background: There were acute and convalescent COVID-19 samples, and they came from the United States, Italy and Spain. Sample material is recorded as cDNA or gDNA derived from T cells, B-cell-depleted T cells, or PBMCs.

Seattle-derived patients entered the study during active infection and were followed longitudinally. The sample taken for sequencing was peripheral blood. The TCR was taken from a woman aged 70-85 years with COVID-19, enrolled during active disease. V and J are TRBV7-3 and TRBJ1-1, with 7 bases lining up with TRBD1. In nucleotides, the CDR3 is TGTGCCAGCAGCAGATCGGGACAGTTGAACACTGAAGCTTTCTTT. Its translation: CASSRSGQLNTEAFF.